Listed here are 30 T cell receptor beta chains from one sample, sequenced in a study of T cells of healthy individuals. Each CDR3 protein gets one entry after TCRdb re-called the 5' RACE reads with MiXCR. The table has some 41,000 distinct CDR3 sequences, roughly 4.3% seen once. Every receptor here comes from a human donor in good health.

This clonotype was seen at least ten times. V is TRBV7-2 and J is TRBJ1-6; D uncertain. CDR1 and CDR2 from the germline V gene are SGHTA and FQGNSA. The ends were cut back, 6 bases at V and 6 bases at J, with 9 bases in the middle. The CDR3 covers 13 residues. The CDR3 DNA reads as TGTGCCAGCAGTCCATCGGTTAATTCACCCCTCCACTTT. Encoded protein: CASSPSVNSPLHF.

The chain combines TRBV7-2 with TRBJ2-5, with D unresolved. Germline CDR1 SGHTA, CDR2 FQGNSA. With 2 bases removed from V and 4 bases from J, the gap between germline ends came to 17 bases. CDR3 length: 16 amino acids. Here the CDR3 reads CASSLFEAGPLETQYF. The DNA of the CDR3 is TGTGCCAGCAGCTTATTTGAGGCCGGACCATTAGAGACCCAGTACTTC.

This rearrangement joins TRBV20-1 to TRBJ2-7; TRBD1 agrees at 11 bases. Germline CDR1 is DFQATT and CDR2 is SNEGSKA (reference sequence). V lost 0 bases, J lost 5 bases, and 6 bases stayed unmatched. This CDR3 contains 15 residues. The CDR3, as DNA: TGCAGTGCTAGAGATCAGGACAGGGGGCTGGACGAGCAGTACTTC. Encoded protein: CSARDQDRGLDEQYF.

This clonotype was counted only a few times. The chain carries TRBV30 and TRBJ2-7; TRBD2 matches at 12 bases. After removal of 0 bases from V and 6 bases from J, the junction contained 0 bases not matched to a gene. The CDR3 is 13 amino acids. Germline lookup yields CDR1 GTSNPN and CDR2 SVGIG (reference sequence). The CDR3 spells CAWSVLAGGEQYF. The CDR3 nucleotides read TGTGCCTGGAGTGTACTAGCGGGAGGCGAGCAGTACTTC.

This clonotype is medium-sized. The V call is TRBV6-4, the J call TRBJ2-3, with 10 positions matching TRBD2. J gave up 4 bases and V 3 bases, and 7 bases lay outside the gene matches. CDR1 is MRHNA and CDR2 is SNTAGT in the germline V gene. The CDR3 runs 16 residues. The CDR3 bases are TGTGCCAGCAGTGAGTCGGCTAGCGGGGGCCCAGATACGCAGTATTTT. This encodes CASSESASGGPDTQYF.

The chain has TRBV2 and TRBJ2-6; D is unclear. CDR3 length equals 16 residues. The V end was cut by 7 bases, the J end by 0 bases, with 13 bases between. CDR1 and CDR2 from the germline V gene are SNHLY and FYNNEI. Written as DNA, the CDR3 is TGTGCCAGCAAGCCCCAGCCGGGCTCTGGGGCCAACGTCCTGACTTTC. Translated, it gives CASKPQPGSGANVLTF. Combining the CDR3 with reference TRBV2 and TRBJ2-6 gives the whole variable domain EPEVTQTPSHQVTQMGQEVILRCVPISNHLYFYWYRQILGQKVEFLVSFYNNEISEKSEIFDDQFSVERPDGSNFTLKIRSTKLEDSAMYFCASKPQPGSGANVLTFGAGSRLTVL.

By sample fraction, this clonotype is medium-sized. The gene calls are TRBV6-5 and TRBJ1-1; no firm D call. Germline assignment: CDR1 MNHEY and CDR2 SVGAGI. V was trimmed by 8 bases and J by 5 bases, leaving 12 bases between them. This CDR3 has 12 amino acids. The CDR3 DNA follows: TGTGCCAGCGAGGCAGAAGGGACTGAAGCTTTCTTT. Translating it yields CASEAEGTEAFF.

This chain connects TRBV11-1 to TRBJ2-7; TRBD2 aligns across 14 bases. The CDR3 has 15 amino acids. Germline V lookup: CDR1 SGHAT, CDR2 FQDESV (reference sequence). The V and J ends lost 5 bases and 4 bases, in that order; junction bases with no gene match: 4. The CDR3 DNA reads TGTGCCAGCAGCATGGGGACTAGCGGGAGTTACGAGCAGTACTTC. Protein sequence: CASSMGTSGSYEQYF.

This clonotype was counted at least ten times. The CDR3 is CATATRNVTFQETQYF. The CDR3 DNA follows: TGTGCCACCGCGACCCGAAACGTTACGTTCCAAGAGACCCAGTACTTC. The V gene is TRBV6-2 or TRBV6-3, the J gene TRBJ2-5, with no clear D. Germline loops: CDR1 MNHEY, CDR2 SVGEGT. This CDR3 contains 16 residues. V shed 10 bases and J shed 1 base, with 22 bases lying between them.

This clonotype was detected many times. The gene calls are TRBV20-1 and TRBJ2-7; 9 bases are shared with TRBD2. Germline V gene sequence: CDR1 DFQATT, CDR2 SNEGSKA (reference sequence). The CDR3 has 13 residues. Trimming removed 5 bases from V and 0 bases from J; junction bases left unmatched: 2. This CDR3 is CSADSGSSYEQYF. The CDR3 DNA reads TGCAGTGCTGATAGCGGGAGCTCCTACGAGCAGTACTTC.

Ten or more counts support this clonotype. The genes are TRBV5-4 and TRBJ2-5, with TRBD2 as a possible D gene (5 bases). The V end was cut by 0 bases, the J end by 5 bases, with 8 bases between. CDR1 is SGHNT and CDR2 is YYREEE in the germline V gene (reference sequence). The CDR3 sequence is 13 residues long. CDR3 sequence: CASSLDPGETQYF. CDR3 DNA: TGTGCCAGCAGCTTGGACCCGGGGGAGACCCAGTACTTC.

The CDR3 protein is CASSPREFYNEQFF. The CDR3 DNA follows: TGTGCCAGCTCACCCCGGGAGTTCTACAATGAGCAGTTCTTC. This chain links TRBV18 with TRBJ2-1; a weak D match, TRBD2 (6 bases). Trimming took off 3 bases at V and 3 bases at J, with 9 bases between the two ends. CDR1 is KGHSH and CDR2 is LQKENI in the germline V gene. The length of the CDR3 is 14 residues.

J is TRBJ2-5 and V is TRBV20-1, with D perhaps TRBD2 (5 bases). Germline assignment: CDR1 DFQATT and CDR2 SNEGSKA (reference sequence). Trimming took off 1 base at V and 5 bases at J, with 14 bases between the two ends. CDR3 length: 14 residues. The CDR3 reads CSARGPSFGETQYF. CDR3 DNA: TGCAGTGCTAGAGGGCCTAGCTTCGGGGAGACCCAGTACTTC.

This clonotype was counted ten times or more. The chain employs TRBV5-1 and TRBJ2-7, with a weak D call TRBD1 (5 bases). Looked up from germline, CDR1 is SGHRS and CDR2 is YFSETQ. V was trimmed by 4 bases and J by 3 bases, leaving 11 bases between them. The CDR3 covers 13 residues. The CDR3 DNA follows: TGCGCCAGCAGCCCCAGGGATTTCTACGAGCAGTACTTC. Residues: CASSPRDFYEQYF. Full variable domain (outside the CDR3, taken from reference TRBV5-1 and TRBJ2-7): KAGVTQTPRYLIKTRGQQVTLSCSPISGHRSVSWYQQTPGQGLQFLFEYFSETQRNKGNFPGRFSGRQFSNSRSEMNVSTLELGDSALYLCASSPRDFYEQYFGPGTRLTVT.

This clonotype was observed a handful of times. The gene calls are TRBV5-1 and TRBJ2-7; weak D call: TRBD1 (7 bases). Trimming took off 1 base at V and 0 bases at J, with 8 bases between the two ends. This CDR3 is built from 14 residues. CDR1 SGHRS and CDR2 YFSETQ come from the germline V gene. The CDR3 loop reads CASSLQGGSYEQYF. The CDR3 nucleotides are TGCGCCAGCAGCTTGCAGGGGGGCTCCTACGAGCAGTACTTC.

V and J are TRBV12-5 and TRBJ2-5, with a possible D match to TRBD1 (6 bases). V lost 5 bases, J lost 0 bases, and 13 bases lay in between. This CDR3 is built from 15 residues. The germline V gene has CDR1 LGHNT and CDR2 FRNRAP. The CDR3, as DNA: TGTGCTAGTGGTGGGGACACCCGAAACCAAGAGACCCAGTACTTC. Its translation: CASGGDTRNQETQYF.

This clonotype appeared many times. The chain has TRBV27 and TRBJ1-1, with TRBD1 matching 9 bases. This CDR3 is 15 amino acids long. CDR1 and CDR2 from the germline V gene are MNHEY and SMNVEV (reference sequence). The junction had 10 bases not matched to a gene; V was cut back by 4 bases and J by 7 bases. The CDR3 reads CASSSGQGSKGEAFF. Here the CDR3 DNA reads TGTGCCAGCAGTTCCGGACAGGGGAGTAAGGGTGAAGCTTTCTTT.

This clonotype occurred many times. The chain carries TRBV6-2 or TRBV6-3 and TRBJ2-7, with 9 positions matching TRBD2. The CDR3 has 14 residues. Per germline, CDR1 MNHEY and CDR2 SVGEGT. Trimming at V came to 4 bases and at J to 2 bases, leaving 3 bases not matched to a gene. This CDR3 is CASSSASGTYEQYF. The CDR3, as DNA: TGTGCCAGCAGTTCCGCTAGCGGGACCTACGAGCAGTACTTC.

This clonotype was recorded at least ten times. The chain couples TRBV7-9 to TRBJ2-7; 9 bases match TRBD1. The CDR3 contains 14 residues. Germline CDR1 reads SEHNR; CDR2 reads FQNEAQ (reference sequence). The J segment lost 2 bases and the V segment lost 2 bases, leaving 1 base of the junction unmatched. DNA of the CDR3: TGTGCCAGCAGCTTAAGACAGGGGGCCTACGAGCAGTACTTC. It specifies CASSLRQGAYEQYF.

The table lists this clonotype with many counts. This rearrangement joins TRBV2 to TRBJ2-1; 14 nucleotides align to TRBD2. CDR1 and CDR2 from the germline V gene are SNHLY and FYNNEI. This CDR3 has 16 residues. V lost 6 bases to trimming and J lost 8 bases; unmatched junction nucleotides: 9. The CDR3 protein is CASRRLAGGLGDEQFF. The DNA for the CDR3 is TGTGCCAGCAGGCGACTAGCGGGGGGGCTTGGCGATGAGCAGTTCTTC.

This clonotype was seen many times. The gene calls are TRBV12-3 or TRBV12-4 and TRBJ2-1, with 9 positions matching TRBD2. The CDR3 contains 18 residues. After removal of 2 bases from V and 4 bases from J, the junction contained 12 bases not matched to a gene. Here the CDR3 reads CASSLRGSGAGGYNEQFF. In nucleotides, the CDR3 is TGTGCCAGCAGTTTAAGGGGCTCGGGAGCGGGGGGTTACAATGAGCAGTTCTTC.

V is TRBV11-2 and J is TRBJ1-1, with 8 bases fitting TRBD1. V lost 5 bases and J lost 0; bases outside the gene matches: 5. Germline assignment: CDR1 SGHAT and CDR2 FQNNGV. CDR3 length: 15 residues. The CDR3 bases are TGTGCCAGCAGCCAAAGACAGGGGCTGAACACTGAAGCTTTCTTT. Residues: CASSQRQGLNTEAFF.

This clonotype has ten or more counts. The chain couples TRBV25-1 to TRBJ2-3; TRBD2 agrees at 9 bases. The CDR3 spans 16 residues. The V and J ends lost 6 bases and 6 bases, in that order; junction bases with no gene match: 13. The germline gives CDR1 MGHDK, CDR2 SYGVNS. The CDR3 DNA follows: TGTGCCAGCAGCGAACCGGGACTAGCCGAGAGGGATACGCAGTATTTT. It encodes CASSEPGLAERDTQYF.

CDR3 bases: TGTGCCAGCAGCCCGGCGGGGTGGGTCGATGAGCAGTTCTTC. As protein: CASSPAGWVDEQFF. The chain carries TRBV12-3 or TRBV12-4 and TRBJ2-1, with TRBD2 as a possible D gene (6 bases). The CDR3 runs 14 residues. Trimming cost V 6 bases and J 8 bases, with 17 bases left between them.

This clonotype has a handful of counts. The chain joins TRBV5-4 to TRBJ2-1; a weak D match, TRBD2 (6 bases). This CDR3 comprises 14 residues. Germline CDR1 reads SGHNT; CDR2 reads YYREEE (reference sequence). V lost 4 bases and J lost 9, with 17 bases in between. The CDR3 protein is CASSGGTGASEQFF. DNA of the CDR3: TGTGCCAGCAGCGGTGGGACGGGAGCTAGTGAGCAGTTCTTC.

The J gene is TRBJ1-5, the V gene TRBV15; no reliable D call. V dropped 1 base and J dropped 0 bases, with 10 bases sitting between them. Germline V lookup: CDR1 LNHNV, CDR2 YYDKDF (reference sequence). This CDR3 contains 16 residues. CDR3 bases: TGTGCCACCAGCAGAGTTCCGGGAAGTAGCAATCAGCCCCAGCATTTT. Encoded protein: CATSRVPGSSNQPQHF. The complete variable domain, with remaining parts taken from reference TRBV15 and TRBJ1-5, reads DAMVIQNPRYQVTQFGKPVTLSCSQTLNHNVMYWYQQKSSQAPKLLFHYYDKDFNNEADTPDNFQSRRPNTSFCFLDIRSPGLGDTAMYLCATSRVPGSSNQPQHFGDGTRLSIL.

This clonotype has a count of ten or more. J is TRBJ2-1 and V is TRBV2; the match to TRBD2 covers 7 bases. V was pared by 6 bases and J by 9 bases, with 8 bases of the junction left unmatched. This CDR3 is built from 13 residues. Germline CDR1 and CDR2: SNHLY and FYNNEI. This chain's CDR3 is CASSVTSIGEQFF. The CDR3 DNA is TGTGCCAGCAGCGTGACTAGCATCGGTGAGCAGTTCTTC.

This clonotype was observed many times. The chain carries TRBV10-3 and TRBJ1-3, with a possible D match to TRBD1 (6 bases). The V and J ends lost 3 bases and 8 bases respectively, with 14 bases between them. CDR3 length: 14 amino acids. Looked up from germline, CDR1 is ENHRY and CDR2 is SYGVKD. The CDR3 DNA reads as TGTGCCATCAGTGAAGGTTACAGGGCGGACACCATATATTTT. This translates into CAISEGYRADTIYF.

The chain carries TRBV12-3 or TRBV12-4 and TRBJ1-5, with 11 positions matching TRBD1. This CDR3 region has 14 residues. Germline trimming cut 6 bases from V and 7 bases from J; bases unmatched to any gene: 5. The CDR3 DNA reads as TGTGCCAGCAGCATCGGGACAGGGGGACAGCCCCAGCATTTT. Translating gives CASSIGTGGQPQHF.

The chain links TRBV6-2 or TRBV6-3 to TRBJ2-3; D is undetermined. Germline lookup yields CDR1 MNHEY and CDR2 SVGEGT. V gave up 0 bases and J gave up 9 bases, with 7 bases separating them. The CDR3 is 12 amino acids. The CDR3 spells CASSYSYLTQYF. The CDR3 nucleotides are TGTGCCAGCAGTTACTCGTATCTGACGCAGTATTTT.